These 24 T cell receptor beta chains originate from one sample sequenced in a study of blood T cell repertoires in COVID-19. The repertoire was sequenced with immunoSEQ multiplex PCR; TCRdb's copy has only in-frame clones and lacks some. The table lists over 150,000 clones, about 85% of them singletons. The source material was PBMCs or T cells enriched from blood (not recorded which). The receptors were gathered from a man between 40 and 49 years old who had recovered from COVID-19.

The CDR3 DNA reads as TGTGCCAGCAGTTTAGCGGGGGTTGTGAACACTGAAGCTTTCTTT. It encodes CASSLAGVVNTEAFF. The rearrangement links TRBV28 to TRBJ1-1; D might be TRBD1 (5 bases). V lost 2 bases, J lost 0 bases, and 10 bases lay in between. Germline CDR1 is MDHEN and CDR2 is SYDVKM. CDR3 length: 15 amino acids.

V is TRBV10-2 and J is TRBJ1-1; tentatively, D is TRBD1 (6 bases). The CDR3 sequence is 15 residues long. V lost 6 bases and J lost 0, with 14 bases in between. The V gene's germline CDR1 is WSHSY and CDR2 SAAADI. The CDR3: CASRGGQSMNTEAFF. The CDR3 DNA follows: TGCGCCAGCAGGGGCGGACAGTCTATGAACACTGAAGCTTTCTTT.

This clone was seen just once. This sequence joins TRBV29-1 and TRBJ2-2, with TRBD1 matching 7 bases. The CDR3 runs to 12 residues. Germline loops: CDR1 SQVTM, CDR2 ANQGSEA. Trimming at V came to 7 bases and at J to 6 bases, leaving 5 bases not matched to a gene. CDR3 DNA sequence: TGCAGCGCTTACAGGGGCCCCGGGGAGCTGTTTTTT. It translates to CSAYRGPGELFF.

This clone was recorded a few times. The gene calls are TRBV2 and TRBJ2-3, with 9 bases matching TRBD1. Looked up from germline, CDR1 is SNHLY and CDR2 is FYNNEI. V shed 2 bases and J 3 bases; nucleotides not matched to a gene: 3. The CDR3 covers 15 residues. CDR3 region: CASSEWGQGTDTQYF. The CDR3 coding sequence is TGTGCCAGCAGTGAATGGGGACAGGGAACAGATACGCAGTATTTT.

This chain uses TRBV30 with TRBJ1-5; TRBD1 matches at 7 bases. The V and J ends lost 5 bases and 6 bases, in that order; junction bases with no gene match: 7. This CDR3 has 13 residues. Looked up from germline, CDR1 is GTSNPN and CDR2 is SVGIG (reference sequence). CDR3 amino acids: CAWGNRGSQPQHF. The CDR3 DNA sequence: TGTGCCTGGGGGAACAGGGGAAGTCAGCCCCAGCATTTT.

This clone was observed once. The chain couples TRBV27 to TRBJ2-3, with a tentative D call TRBD2 (6 bases). V lost 8 bases and J 15 bases, leaving 24 bases between the germline ends. Germline-derived CDR1 and CDR2 are MNHEY and SMNVEV (reference sequence). This CDR3 comprises 13 residues. The CDR3 nucleotides are TGTGCCAGCGCTGGGGCTTCCGGGACTGGGATATATTTT. Protein: CASAGASGTGIYF.

This chain uses TRBV10-1 with TRBJ2-3; a possible D gene is TRBD2 (6 bases). The V end was cut by 5 bases, the J end by 0 bases, with 15 bases between. The CDR3 is 16 residues long. CDR1 and CDR2 (germline): WNHNN, SYGVQD (reference sequence). CDR3 in amino acids: CASSISAGSSTDTQYF. CDR3 DNA: TGCGCCAGCAGTATTTCAGCGGGCTCTAGCACAGATACGCAGTATTTT.

The V and J genes are TRBV4-1 and TRBJ2-1, with 12 bases matching TRBD2. The germline gives CDR1 MGHRA, CDR2 YSYEKL. After removal of 0 bases from V and 6 bases from J, the junction contained 15 bases not matched to a gene. The CDR3 covers 20 residues. The CDR3 loop is CASSQDRPADGLAGSNEQFF. The CDR3, as DNA: TGCGCCAGCAGCCAAGATAGGCCCGCCGACGGACTAGCGGGAAGCAATGAGCAGTTCTTC.

The J gene is TRBJ2-3, the V gene TRBV2; TRBD1 matches at 8 bases. Looked up from germline, CDR1 is SNHLY and CDR2 is FYNNEI. Unmatched junction bases numbered 5, after V lost 6 bases and J lost 0 bases. This CDR3 spans 15 amino acids. CDR3 DNA: TGTGCCAGCAGGGATAGACAGGGGAGCACAGATACGCAGTATTTT. This encodes CASRDRQGSTDTQYF.

The chain carries TRBV9 and TRBJ2-3, with D possibly matching TRBD2 (6 bases). The CDR3 extends over 16 amino acids. The V gene's germline CDR1 is SGDLS and CDR2 YYNGEE. V lost 2 bases and J 0 bases, leaving 13 bases between the germline ends. CDR3 sequence (DNA): TGTGCCAGCAGCGTCATCGGGAGCGGAAGCACAGATACGCAGTATTTT. Protein product: CASSVIGSGSTDTQYF.

The DNA of the CDR3 is TGTGCCTGCCCCCCGGGACAGAGGGTCAATGGCTACACCTTC. It translates to CACPPGQRVNGYTF. The chain couples TRBV30 to TRBJ1-2, with 7 bases matching TRBD1. CDR1 GTSNPN and CDR2 SVGIG come from the germline V gene (reference sequence). The CDR3 is made up of 14 amino acids. With 6 bases clipped from V and 6 bases from J, the junction kept 13 bases outside the gene matches.

The chain employs TRBV2 and TRBJ2-6; TRBD2 agrees at 7 bases. V was clipped by 2 bases and J by 0 bases; unmatched bases: 4. The V gene's germline CDR1 is SNHLY and CDR2 FYNNEI. The CDR3 is 17 amino acids. CDR3: CASSETRGSSGANVLTF. The CDR3 DNA sequence: TGTGCCAGCAGTGAAACGCGGGGGAGCTCTGGGGCCAACGTCCTGACTTTC.

This chain joins TRBV28 and TRBJ2-7; TRBD2 matches at 11 bases. The CDR3 spans 15 residues. CDR1 is MDHEN, CDR2 SYDVKM, per germline. V shed 2 bases and J 2 bases; nucleotides not matched to a gene: 2. This CDR3 reads CASSLVAGGPYEQYF. The CDR3 region has the DNA TGTGCCAGCAGTTTAGTAGCGGGAGGGCCCTACGAGCAGTACTTC. Complete variable domain (other parts from reference TRBV28 and TRBJ2-7): DVKVTQSSRYLVKRTGEKVFLECVQDMDHENMFWYRQDPGLGLRLIYFSYDVKMKEKGDIPEGYSVSREKKERFSLILESASTNQTSMYLCASSLVAGGPYEQYFGPGTRLTVT.

The chain joins TRBV24-1 to TRBJ1-6; perhaps TRBD1 as D (6 bases). The CDR3 has 18 amino acids. Deletions cut 0 bases from V and 2 bases from J, with 13 bases between. Germline values: CDR1 KGHDR, CDR2 SFDVKD. CDR3 protein: CATSDLVTTGPYNSPLHF. In DNA, the CDR3 is TGTGCCACCAGTGATTTGGTCACGACAGGCCCCTATAATTCACCCCTCCACTTT.

V is TRBV11-2 and J is TRBJ1-2; the D gene is possibly TRBD1 (5 bases). The length of the CDR3 is 14 residues. Trimming took off 2 bases at V and 8 bases at J, with 15 bases between the two ends. The germline CDR1 and CDR2 sequences are SGHAT and FQNNGV. This CDR3 is CASSLNPGIIGYTF. DNA of the CDR3: TGTGCCAGCAGCTTAAACCCAGGGATAATAGGCTACACCTTC.

The J gene is TRBJ2-3, the V gene TRBV7-9, with unresolved D. The CDR3 spans 11 residues. From germline, CDR1 is SEHNR and CDR2 FQNEAQ (reference sequence). The V end was cut by 5 bases, the J end by 4 bases, with 4 bases between. CDR3: CASSQADTQYF. CDR3 nucleotide sequence: TGTGCCAGCAGCCAGGCAGATACGCAGTATTTT.

In its sample, this clone was seen a few times. The chain recombines TRBV7-2 with TRBJ2-7; no clear D. This CDR3 has 14 amino acids. Germline CDR1 SGHTA, CDR2 FQGNSA. Between the trimmed V and J ends, which lost 2 bases and 3 bases, there was a span of 11 bases. CDR3 region: CASSLRSSNYEQYF. The CDR3 bases are TGTGCCAGCAGCTTACGGAGCTCCAACTACGAGCAGTACTTC.

This clone was picked up one time. The rearrangement links TRBV10-1 to TRBJ2-1; D ambiguous. Trimming stripped 4 bases from V and 0 bases from J, with 7 bases between. Germline V gene lookup returns CDR1 WNHNN and CDR2 SYGVQD (reference sequence). The CDR3 contains 14 residues. CDR3 in DNA: TGCGCCAGCAGTGCCCGGAGCTCCTACAATGAGCAGTTCTTC. This encodes CASSARSSYNEQFF.

The CDR3 DNA sequence: TGTGCCACCAGTGATTCGGCACAGGTTAATTCACCCCTCCACTTT. It codes for CATSDSAQVNSPLHF. The rearrangement uses TRBV24-1 and TRBJ1-6, with a possible D match to TRBD1 (5 bases). The CDR3 extends over 15 amino acids. V was cut by 2 bases and J by 6 bases, with 10 bases left in between. The germline gives CDR1 KGHDR, CDR2 SFDVKD.

The CDR3 coding sequence is TGTGCCAGCTCACCACGGGGCAACACTGAAGCTTTCTTT. Amino acids: CASSPRGNTEAFF. The V call is TRBV18, the J call TRBJ1-1, with D possibly being TRBD1 (5 bases). The CDR3 loop spans 13 amino acids. Trimming stripped 1 base from V and 2 bases from J, with 5 bases between. CDR1 and CDR2 from the germline V gene are KGHSH and LQKENI.

The rearrangement uses TRBV25-1 and TRBJ1-1; D is perhaps TRBD1 (6 bases). CDR3 size: 15 residues. Trimming took 5 bases from V and 1 from J, leaving 14 bases between them. CDR1 is MGHDK and CDR2 is SYGVNS in the germline V gene. This chain's CDR3 is CASSPLDSQNTEAFF. The DNA of the CDR3 is TGTGCCAGCAGTCCTTTGGACAGCCAGAACACTGAAGCTTTCTTT. The variable domain in full, completed from reference TRBV25-1 and TRBJ1-1, reads EADIYQTPRYLVIGTGKKITLECSQTMGHDKMYWYQQDPGMELHLIHYSYGVNSTEKGDLSSESTVSRIRTEHFPLTLESARPSHTSQYLCASSPLDSQNTEAFFGQGTRLTVV.

This chain connects TRBV5-4 to TRBJ2-1; possibly TRBD1 for D (6 bases). CDR3 length: 15 amino acids. The V end was cut by 3 bases, the J end by 0 bases, with 10 bases between. The germline V gene encodes CDR1 SGHNT and CDR2 YYREEE (reference sequence). CDR3 DNA: TGTGCCAGCAGCTCCCAGGGGTTCTCCTACAATGAGCAGTTCTTC. This codes for CASSSQGFSYNEQFF.

This clone has a single count. The V call is TRBV28, the J call TRBJ1-3, with 9 bases fitting TRBD1. Germline assignment: CDR1 MDHEN and CDR2 SYDVKM. The CDR3 totals 15 residues. V trimming: 4 bases; J trimming: 8 bases; junction bases outside the gene matches: 9. In DNA form, the CDR3 reads TGTGCCAGCAGTTCTCTCCAGGGACAGGGATACACCATATATTTT. This translates into CASSSLQGQGYTIYF.

This chain uses TRBV28 with TRBJ2-1; TRBD1 aligns across 7 bases. Trimming removed 5 bases from V and 3 bases from J; junction bases left unmatched: 7. The germline V gene encodes CDR1 MDHEN and CDR2 SYDVKM. This CDR3 has 15 amino acids. CDR3 protein: CASSRGQNHYNEQFF. In DNA form, the CDR3 reads TGTGCCAGCAGTAGGGGGCAGAACCACTACAATGAGCAGTTCTTC.